Listed here are 26 T cell receptor beta chains from one sample, sequenced in a study of identical twins. TCRdb itself ran the 5' RACE reads through MiXCR, one entry per CDR3 protein. The sample carries under 800,000 distinct CDR3 sequences, approximately 21% recorded once. This sample also appeared in a second study, on T cells expressing NK-cell markers.

Material: PBMCs. The receptor set was obtained from a woman aged 18-35 years in good health.

This chain links TRBV4-2 with TRBJ2-5, with D possibly being TRBD1 (6 bases). V gave up 9 bases and J gave up 2 bases, with 13 bases separating them. CDR3 length equals 13 residues. The germline CDR1 and CDR2 sequences are LGHNA and YNFKEQ. CDR3 sequence reads: CARARGQQETQYF. The CDR3 nucleotides read TGTGCCAGGGCCCGTGGACAGCAAGAGACCCAGTACTTC.

This clonotype was recorded at least ten times. The CDR3 DNA sequence: TGCAGTGCCCATACGAGGGACACCACAGATACGCAGTATTTT. Amino acids: CSAHTRDTTDTQYF. This chain joins TRBV20-1 and TRBJ2-3; TRBD1 might be the D (6 bases). CDR3 length: 14 amino acids. Germline V lookup: CDR1 DFQATT, CDR2 SNEGSKA (reference sequence). With 6 bases removed from V and 2 bases from J, the gap between germline ends came to 15 bases.

The chain joins TRBV6-1 to TRBJ2-3; the match to TRBD2 covers 8 bases. This CDR3 is built from 16 residues. V dropped 7 bases and J dropped 6; count of bases not matched to a gene: 15. Per germline, CDR1 MNHNS and CDR2 SASEGT. The CDR3 spells CASNLGAGGVIDTQYF. The DNA of the CDR3 is TGTGCCAGCAACCTTGGGGCGGGAGGAGTTATCGATACGCAGTATTTT.

CDR3 nucleotides: TGTGCCAGCAGCTCCGTGGGAGCGGGAGAAGACGAGCAGTACTTC. Encoded protein: CASSSVGAGEDEQYF. The chain recombines TRBV11-2 with TRBJ2-7; TRBD2 aligns across 8 bases. Germline V CDR1 and CDR2: SGHAT, FQNNGV. V dropped 4 bases and J dropped 5; count of bases not matched to a gene: 10. This CDR3 has 15 amino acids.

This CDR3 reads CASSWRAKNIQYF. The CDR3 coding sequence is TGTGCCAGCAGTTGGCGGGCCAAAAACATTCAGTACTTC. This chain joins TRBV12-3 or TRBV12-4 and TRBJ2-4; D is ambiguous. The V gene lost 4 bases and the J gene lost 1 base, with 5 bases spanning the gap. The CDR3 runs to 13 residues.

As regards this clonotype: One end of the junction does not line up with germline, which may come from a read error. The chain uses TRBV12-3 or TRBV12-4 and TRBJ1-1, with D perhaps TRBD1 (5 bases). The CDR3 contains 14 residues. The CDR3 here is CASSSGGGNPEAFF. The CDR3 DNA follows: TGTGCCAGCAGTTCCGGGGGGGGGAACCCTGAAGCTTTCTTT.

The gene calls are TRBV6-5 and TRBJ2-6, with D maybe TRBD2 (6 bases). The V end lost 4 bases, the J end lost 4 bases, and 14 bases lay between the germline ends. Germline CDR1 reads MNHEY; CDR2 reads SVGAGI. This CDR3 spans 16 amino acids. DNA for the CDR3: TGTGCCAGCAGTTTTAAGGGCGGGGCCGGGGCCAACGTCCTGACTTTC. It codes for CASSFKGGAGANVLTF.

This clonotype has only a few counts. The chain carries TRBV6-1 and TRBJ2-5; the D call may be TRBD1 or TRBD2 (6 bases each). The CDR3 totals 14 residues. Germline V gene lookup returns CDR1 MNHNS and CDR2 SASEGT. With 7 bases removed from V and 5 bases from J, the gap between germline ends came to 17 bases. In DNA, the CDR3 is TGTGCCAGCAAGGGGGGCGTTATAAAGGAGACCCAGTACTTC. This codes for CASKGGVIKETQYF.

This clonotype was counted a few times. The chain combines TRBV10-2 with TRBJ2-7; D may be TRBD1 or TRBD2 (5 bases each). V lost 3 bases, J lost 2 bases, and 8 bases lay in between. This CDR3 spans 13 amino acids. Per germline, CDR1 WSHSY and CDR2 SAAADI. CDR3 nucleotides: TGCGCCAGCAGTGACAGGGACCCCTACGAGCAGTACTTC. This encodes CASSDRDPYEQYF.

This CDR3 reads CASSYDFTVSYGYTF. DNA of the CDR3: TGTGCCAGCAGTTACGATTTCACAGTGAGCTATGGCTACACCTTC. The chain couples TRBV6-5 to TRBJ1-2, with D uncertain. This CDR3 has 15 amino acids. V dropped 2 bases and J dropped 4 bases, with 14 bases sitting between them. Germline V gene lookup returns CDR1 MNHEY and CDR2 SVGAGI.

The chain combines TRBV4-2 with TRBJ2-5; 7 nucleotides match TRBD2. Germline lookup yields CDR1 LGHNA and CDR2 YNFKEQ. This CDR3 comprises 14 residues. Unmatched junction bases numbered 6, after V lost 4 bases and J lost 4 bases. The CDR3 DNA reads as TGTGCCAGCAGCCCAGGGAGGGCAGGAGAGACCCAGTACTTC. It specifies CASSPGRAGETQYF.

This rearrangement joins TRBV5-6 to TRBJ2-7; a possible D gene is TRBD1 (6 bases). In germline, CDR1 is SGHDT, CDR2 YYEEEE. CDR3 length: 13 amino acids. V gave up 2 bases and J gave up 7 bases, with 13 bases separating them. CDR3 in amino acids: CASSFSDRGEQYF. Here the CDR3 DNA reads TGTGCCAGCAGCTTTTCGGACAGAGGGGAGCAGTACTTC.

This clonotype has just a few counts. The V and J genes are TRBV12-3 or TRBV12-4 and TRBJ2-7; D is possibly TRBD1 or TRBD2 (5 bases each). The V end lost 5 bases, the J end lost 2 bases, and 13 bases lay between the germline ends. The CDR3 sequence is 14 residues long. The CDR3: CASSDGTGTYEQYF. The CDR3 region has the DNA TGTGCCAGCAGTGACGGGACGGGGACCTACGAGCAGTACTTC.

This clonotype was seen at least ten times. The chain employs TRBV5-6 and TRBJ2-1; 9 bases agree with TRBD2. This CDR3 comprises 15 residues. Germline V gene sequence: CDR1 SGHDT, CDR2 YYEEEE. Trimming at V came to 3 bases and at J to 2 bases, leaving 3 bases not matched to a gene. The CDR3: CASSSGTSPYNEQFF. CDR3 DNA sequence: TGTGCCAGCAGCTCAGGGACTAGCCCCTACAATGAGCAGTTCTTC.

Many counts were recorded for this clonotype. The DNA for the CDR3 is TGTGCCAGCAGCCAAGTAGCCAGGGGGCGAAGCAATGAGCAGTTCTTC. This codes for CASSQVARGRSNEQFF. The gene calls are TRBV4-2 and TRBJ2-1; 8 positions agree with TRBD1. The trim removed 1 base at V and 6 bases at J, leaving 8 bases unmatched. This CDR3 is 16 amino acids long. Germline CDR1 is LGHNA and CDR2 is YNFKEQ.

Ten or more counts support this clonotype. V gene TRBV7-9 combines with J gene TRBJ2-5; 7 bases fit TRBD2. The trim removed 5 bases at V and 3 bases at J, leaving 6 bases unmatched. Germline V gives CDR1 SEHNR, CDR2 FQNEAQ (reference sequence). The CDR3 contains 14 residues. CDR3 loop: CASSPSSGEETQYF. In nucleotides, the CDR3 is TGTGCCAGCAGCCCCTCCAGCGGGGAAGAGACCCAGTACTTC.

The chain employs TRBV20-1 and TRBJ1-3; the D gene is possibly TRBD1 (6 bases). The V gene lost 2 bases and the J gene lost 4 bases, with 9 bases spanning the gap. The CDR3 totals 13 residues. CDR1 is DFQATT, CDR2 SNEGSKA, per germline (reference sequence). CDR3 sequence (DNA): TGCAGTGCTAGACAGGGGTCGGGAAACACCATATATTTT. Translating gives CSARQGSGNTIYF.

CDR3: CASTSGARGNEQFF. The CDR3 DNA sequence: TGTGCCAGCACCTCGGGGGCCCGAGGAAATGAGCAGTTCTTC. This chain uses TRBV12-3 or TRBV12-4 with TRBJ2-1, with D perhaps matching TRBD1 or TRBD2 (6 bases each). The CDR3 has 14 amino acids. The germline V and J ends were trimmed by 7 bases and 7 bases, with 17 bases remaining between them.

This clonotype turned up a few times. V is TRBV7-2 and J is TRBJ1-3, with D possibly being TRBD1 (6 bases). This CDR3 has 16 amino acids. Germline V gives CDR1 SGHTA, CDR2 FQGNSA. Trimming removed 5 bases from V and 2 bases from J, with 16 bases in between. CDR3: CASSPSRGSAGNTIYF. The CDR3 bases are TGTGCCAGCAGCCCTAGCAGGGGATCCGCTGGAAACACCATATATTTT.

Only a few counts were recorded for this clonotype. The genes are TRBV13 and TRBJ2-5; D might be TRBD2 (5 bases). V was cut by 3 bases and J by 4 bases, with 12 bases left in between. CDR1 and CDR2 (germline): PRHDT, FYEKMQ (reference sequence). The CDR3 sequence is 14 residues long. The CDR3 loop reads CASSFGLAGETQYF. The CDR3 nucleotides read TGTGCCAGCAGCTTCGGACTCGCGGGAGAGACCCAGTACTTC.

This clonotype was seen a handful of times. This rearrangement joins TRBV6-2 or TRBV6-3 to TRBJ2-7; 7 nucleotides line up with TRBD2. CDR1 MNHEY and CDR2 SVGEGT come from the germline V gene. The junction had 6 bases not matched to a gene; V was cut back by 2 bases and J by 2 bases. This CDR3 is 15 amino acids long. This CDR3 is CASSYVRGGPYEQYF. In DNA form, the CDR3 reads TGTGCCAGCAGTTACGTCCGCGGGGGACCCTACGAGCAGTACTTC.

This clonotype was recorded a few times. V gene TRBV20-1 combines with J gene TRBJ2-5; TRBD2 agrees at 7 bases. The ends lost 6 bases at V and 1 base at J; junction bases unmatched: 5. The CDR3 is 13 residues long. The germline CDR1 and CDR2 sequences are DFQATT and SNEGSKA (reference sequence). Written as DNA, the CDR3 is TGCAGTGCCCGGGACTATCGCCAAGAGACCCAGTACTTC. It is translated as CSARDYRQETQYF.

The chain has TRBV12-3 or TRBV12-4 and TRBJ2-3, with D possibly TRBD1 on 5 matching bases. The CDR3 sequence is 15 residues long. V was pared by 7 bases and J by 2 bases, with 16 bases between. The CDR3 region has the DNA TGTGCCAGCATCCAGGGCTCTCTCGTCACAGATACGCAGTATTTT. Its translation is CASIQGSLVTDTQYF.

In its sample, this clonotype was seen a few times. This chain links TRBV5-1 with TRBJ2-6, with no clear D. The CDR3 loop spans 15 amino acids. V lost 2 bases and J 4 bases, leaving 10 bases between the germline ends. CDR1 and CDR2 (germline): SGHRS, YFSETQ. CDR3 coding DNA: TGCGCCAGCAGCTTCAGGTCTATCGGGGCCAACGTCCTGACTTTC. Amino acids: CASSFRSIGANVLTF.

This chain links TRBV20-1 with TRBJ2-1; 12 bases line up with TRBD2. This CDR3 is 14 amino acids long. CDR1 and CDR2 from the germline V gene are DFQATT and SNEGSKA (reference sequence). V gave up 4 bases and J gave up 6 bases; unmatched junction bases: 4. The CDR3 sequence: CSATSGRASNEQFF. In DNA form, the CDR3 reads TGCAGTGCTACTAGCGGGAGGGCCTCCAATGAGCAGTTCTTC.

V and J are TRBV20-1 and TRBJ2-4; TRBD1 might be the D (6 bases). The CDR3 is 14 amino acids. The V end lost 5 bases, the J end lost 2 bases, and 13 bases lay between the germline ends. Per germline, CDR1 DFQATT and CDR2 SNEGSKA (reference sequence). This CDR3 is CSAWGQGPKNIQYF. In DNA, the CDR3 is TGCAGTGCTTGGGGGCAGGGTCCCAAAAACATTCAGTACTTC.